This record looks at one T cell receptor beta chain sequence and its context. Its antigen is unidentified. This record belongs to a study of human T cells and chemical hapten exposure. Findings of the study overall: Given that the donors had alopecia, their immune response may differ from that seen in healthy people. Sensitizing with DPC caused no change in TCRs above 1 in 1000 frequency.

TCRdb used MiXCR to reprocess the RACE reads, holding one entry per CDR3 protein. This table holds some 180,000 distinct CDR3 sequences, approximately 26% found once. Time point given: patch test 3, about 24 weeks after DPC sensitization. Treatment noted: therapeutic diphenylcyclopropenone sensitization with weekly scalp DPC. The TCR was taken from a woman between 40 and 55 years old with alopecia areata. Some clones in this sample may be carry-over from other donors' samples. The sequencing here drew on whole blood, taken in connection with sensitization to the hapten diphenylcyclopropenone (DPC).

The CDR3 nucleotides are TGTGCCAGCAGTGAAAGCGGGGGGCGCGGAAGTTCACCCCTCCACTTT. This codes for CASSESGGRGSSPLHF. The chain carries TRBV2 and TRBJ1-6; D is perhaps TRBD1 (6 bases). Germline V gene data show CDR1 as SNHLY and CDR2 as FYNNEI. CDR3 length: 16 amino acids. The V end lost 2 bases, the J end lost 9 bases, and 17 bases lay between the germline ends.